Each of the 5 T cell receptor beta chains below was sequenced from the same sample in a study of CDR3 diversity in severe acne. TCRdb ran MiXCR on the PCR reads and lists one entry per CDR3 protein. In the table there are over 90,000 distinct CDR3 sequences, 51% of which are singletons. Sample: blood. The receptors were sampled from a male donor with acne.

In its sample, this clonotype was seen many times. The V call is TRBV30, the J call TRBJ2-3; possible D gene TRBD1, 5 bases. V lost 4 bases and J lost 3, with 17 bases in between. This CDR3 region has 15 residues. The germline CDR1 and CDR2 sequences are GTSNPN and SVGIG (reference sequence). The chain's CDR3 is CAWKGKGIGTDTQYF. Written as DNA, the CDR3 is TGTGCCTGGAAGGGGAAGGGGATTGGGACAGATACGCAGTATTTT.

This chain uses TRBV7-9 with TRBJ1-1; D uncertain. Trimming removed 11 bases at V and 6 bases at J, with 13 bases between. Germline V lookup: CDR1 SEHNR, CDR2 FQNEAQ (reference sequence). The CDR3 sequence is 11 residues long. CDR3 sequence (DNA): TGTGCCGGCTCAGCGGGCCCTGAAGCTTTCTTT. Encoded protein: CAGSAGPEAFF.

The CDR3 sequence is CSVRDRGIEQYF. The CDR3 DNA is TGCAGCGTCCGAGACAGGGGGATCGAGCAGTACTTC. This chain joins TRBV29-1 and TRBJ2-7, with TRBD1 matching over 9 bases. J gave up 6 bases and V 6 bases, and 6 bases lay outside the gene matches. CDR1 is SQVTM and CDR2 is ANQGSEA in the germline V gene. This CDR3 region has 12 residues.

The genes are TRBV29-1 and TRBJ2-7; TRBD2 aligns across 8 bases. Trimming removed 4 bases from V and 0 bases from J; junction bases left unmatched: 2. Germline V gene sequence: CDR1 SQVTM, CDR2 ANQGSEA. The CDR3 has 13 residues. The CDR3, as DNA: TGCAGCGTTGCTAGCGGGTTCTCCTACGAGCAGTACTTC. Its protein product is CSVASGFSYEQYF.

The V call is TRBV7-9, the J call TRBJ1-3; D might be TRBD1 (5 bases). Per the germline V gene, CDR1 is SEHNR and CDR2 is FQNEAQ (reference sequence). V shed 1 base and J shed 3 bases, with 16 bases lying between them. The CDR3 runs to 17 residues. The CDR3 sequence: CASSLDIGQGGGNTIYF. CDR3 nucleotides: TGTGCCAGCAGCTTAGATATCGGGCAGGGCGGTGGAAACACCATATATTTT. The whole variable domain, remainder taken from reference TRBV7-9 and TRBJ1-3, is DTGVSQNPRHKITKRGQNVTFRCDPISEHNRLYWYRQTLGQGPEFLTYFQNEAQLEKSRLLSDRFSAERPKGSFSTLEIQRTEQGDSAMYLCASSLDIGQGGGNTIYFGEGSWLTVV.